These 20 T cell receptor beta chains were all obtained from the same sample, sequenced in a study of blood T cell repertoires in COVID-19. TCRdb's copy holds only in-frame clones and misses some; the assay was immunoSEQ multiplex PCR. Of about 380,000 clones listed, about 89% are singletons. Sequencing was done on a sample of peripheral blood. These receptors all stem from a man aged 35-49 years with acute or convalescent COVID-19.

This clone was picked up one time. The V gene is TRBV19, the J gene TRBJ1-1; 8 bases are a match to TRBD1. This CDR3 is 16 amino acids long. CDR1 is LNHDA and CDR2 is SQIVND in the germline V gene (reference sequence). The J segment lost 0 bases and the V segment lost 5 bases, leaving 8 bases of the junction unmatched. This CDR3 is CASSATGQGMNTEAFF. As DNA, the CDR3 is TGTGCCAGTAGTGCGACTGGACAGGGTATGAACACTGAAGCTTTCTTT.

The chain joins TRBV9 to TRBJ1-2; no reliable D call. The V gene's germline CDR1 is SGDLS and CDR2 YYNGEE. Trimming took off 2 bases at V and 1 base at J, with 6 bases between the two ends. The CDR3 runs to 13 residues. The CDR3 loop is CASSVNSNYGYTF. Here the CDR3 DNA reads TGTGCCAGCAGCGTCAATAGTAACTATGGCTACACCTTC.

The chain has TRBV4-2 and TRBJ1-1; 8 bases map to TRBD1. CDR3 length equals 16 residues. The germline V gene encodes CDR1 LGHNA and CDR2 YNFKEQ. V trimming: 0 bases; J trimming: 3 bases; junction bases outside the gene matches: 6. CDR3 nucleotides: TGTGCCAGCAGCCAAGATCCCCAGGGGGCGCACACTGAAGCTTTCTTT. It translates to CASSQDPQGAHTEAFF.

V gene TRBV5-6 combines with J gene TRBJ1-1; 8 bases are a match to TRBD1. The CDR3 sequence is 16 residues long. The trim removed 3 bases at V and 4 bases at J, leaving 11 bases unmatched. CDR1 is SGHDT and CDR2 is YYEEEE in the germline V gene. Written as DNA, the CDR3 is TGTGCCAGCAGCTGGTGGACAGGGCCTTTGAGCACTGAAGCTTTCTTT. It translates to CASSWWTGPLSTEAFF.

The chain recombines TRBV7-2 with TRBJ2-5, with D perhaps matching TRBD2 (5 bases). The CDR3 covers 13 residues. CDR1 is SGHTA and CDR2 is FQGNSA in the germline V gene. Deletions cut 4 bases from V and 3 bases from J, with 9 bases between. The CDR3 sequence: CASSWTSEETQYF. For the CDR3, the DNA is TGTGCCAGCAGCTGGACTTCGGAAGAGACCCAGTACTTC.

This clone was counted between two and nine times. This rearrangement joins TRBV6-5 to TRBJ1-5; D perhaps matches TRBD1 (6 bases). This CDR3 has 14 amino acids. CDR1 is MNHEY and CDR2 is SVGAGI in the germline V gene. Deletions cut 6 bases from V and 6 bases from J, with 15 bases between. CDR3: CASSEGGDPQPQHF. Written as DNA, the CDR3 is TGTGCCAGCAGCGAGGGGGGGGACCCTCAGCCCCAGCATTTT.

The chain has TRBV29-1 and TRBJ1-1, with D possibly being TRBD1 (6 bases). CDR1 and CDR2 from the germline V gene are SQVTM and ANQGSEA. The ends were cut back, 6 bases at V and 1 base at J, with 9 bases in the middle. This CDR3 has 12 amino acids. The CDR3 DNA sequence: TGCAGCGTAGCGACAGGGAACACTGAAGCTTTCTTT. It yields the protein CSVATGNTEAFF.

This chain links TRBV7-9 with TRBJ1-2; TRBD1 matches at 8 bases. The germline gives CDR1 SEHNR, CDR2 FQNEAQ (reference sequence). Trimming cost V 1 base and J 4 bases; bases outside gene matches: 5. The CDR3 extends over 15 amino acids. CDR3 region: CASSLGGQVGYGYTF. The CDR3 DNA follows: TGTGCCAGCAGCTTAGGGGGACAGGTCGGCTATGGCTACACCTTC.

This clone came up once. V usage is TRBV10-3 and J usage is TRBJ1-1; no reliable D call. The CDR3 totals 14 residues. The germline CDR1 and CDR2 sequences are ENHRY and SYGVKD. Trimming took 4 bases from V and 0 from J, leaving 9 bases between them. DNA of the CDR3: TGTGCCATCAGTGCTGGAGAGATGAACACTGAAGCTTTCTTT. Its translation is CAISAGEMNTEAFF.

The chain joins TRBV12-3 or TRBV12-4 to TRBJ1-4; TRBD1 might be the D (6 bases). This CDR3 contains 12 residues. V lost 7 bases to trimming and J lost 8 bases, with 11 bases between them. CDR3 protein: CASTRGGEKLFF. Written as DNA, the CDR3 is TGTGCCAGCACCAGGGGAGGGGAAAAACTGTTTTTT.

This rearrangement joins TRBV7-3 to TRBJ2-7; the match to TRBD2 covers 8 bases. The germline V gene has CDR1 SGHTA and CDR2 FQGTGA. The CDR3 contains 15 residues. The V and J ends lost 5 bases and 3 bases, in that order; junction bases with no gene match: 9. CDR3 nucleotide sequence: TGTGCCAGCAGCATAAAAGCGGGGGAACACTACGAGCAGTACTTC. This translates into CASSIKAGEHYEQYF. The variable domain in full, completed from reference TRBV7-3 and TRBJ2-7, reads GAGVSQTPSNKVTEKGKYVELRCDPISGHTALYWYRQSLGQGPEFLIYFQGTGAADDSGLPNDRFFAVRPEGSVSTLKIQRTERGDSAVYLCASSIKAGEHYEQYFGPGTRLTVT.

This clone came up a few times. The chain couples TRBV6-6 to TRBJ1-5; tentative D call: TRBD1 (5 bases). The CDR3 contains 13 residues. Germline V gene lookup returns CDR1 MNHNY and CDR2 SVGAGI (reference sequence). V was clipped by 5 bases and J by 4 bases, with 9 bases between them. CDR3 nucleotide sequence: TGTGCCAGCAGTCCGGGGGAAAATCAGCCCCAGCATTTT. This translates into CASSPGENQPQHF.

CDR3 nucleotide sequence: TGTGCCAGCAGGTCCACCGGGACAGGGATCAACGAGCAGTACTTC. As protein: CASRSTGTGINEQYF. This chain uses TRBV2 with TRBJ2-7, with TRBD1 matching over 9 bases. The CDR3 length is 15 residues. CDR1 is SNHLY and CDR2 is FYNNEI in the germline V gene. With 6 bases clipped from V and 5 bases from J, the junction kept 11 bases outside the gene matches. The full variable domain, completed using reference TRBV2 and TRBJ2-7, is EPEVTQTPSHQVTQMGQEVILRCVPISNHLYFYWYRQILGQKVEFLVSFYNNEISEKSEIFDDQFSVERPDGSNFTLKIRSTKLEDSAMYFCASRSTGTGINEQYFGPGTRLTVT.

CDR3 DNA sequence: TGTGCCAGCAGCAAAGCGTGGCAGGGGGCTGCATACAATGAGCAGTTCTTC. Protein product: CASSKAWQGAAYNEQFF. The chain recombines TRBV21-1 with TRBJ2-1; the DNA was not compared with TRBD1, the D call given in the table. TRBV21-1 is a pseudogene locus. This CDR3 comprises 17 residues.

This CDR3 reads CASSVAEQGGGYTF. CDR3 in DNA: TGTGCCAGCAGCGTAGCCGAACAGGGTGGAGGCTACACCTTC. This rearrangement joins TRBV9 to TRBJ1-2, with a weak D call TRBD1 (6 bases). Germline values: CDR1 SGDLS, CDR2 YYNGEE. This CDR3 region has 14 residues. Trimming stripped 0 bases from V and 8 bases from J, with 14 bases between.

CDR3 protein: CATSRRAPDTNTGELFF. The CDR3 DNA follows: TGTGCCACCAGCAGAAGAGCCCCTGACACGAACACCGGGGAGCTGTTTTTT. The chain is built from TRBV15 and TRBJ2-2; D unclear. CDR3 size: 17 residues. Trimming shortened V by 2 bases and J by 0 bases, and 13 bases separated the two germline ends. The germline V gene encodes CDR1 LNHNV and CDR2 YYDKDF (reference sequence). The whole variable domain, filled in from reference TRBV15 and TRBJ2-2, reads DAMVIQNPRYQVTQFGKPVTLSCSQTLNHNVMYWYQQKSSQAPKLLFHYYDKDFNNEADTPDNFQSRRPNTSFCFLDIRSPGLGDTAMYLCATSRRAPDTNTGELFFGEGSRLTVL.

This rearrangement joins TRBV2 to TRBJ1-2; TRBD1 agrees at 9 bases. Per the germline V gene, CDR1 is SNHLY and CDR2 is FYNNEI. The CDR3 consists of 13 residues. Trimming removed 4 bases from V and 6 bases from J; junction bases left unmatched: 3. CDR3 coding DNA: TGTGCCAGCAGTGGAGGGACAGGGAATGGCTACACCTTC. This codes for CASSGGTGNGYTF.

The rearrangement links TRBV30 to TRBJ1-1; unclear D gene. The V end was cut by 3 bases, the J end by 1 base, with 9 bases between. Germline V gives CDR1 GTSNPN, CDR2 SVGIG (reference sequence). The CDR3 is 13 residues long. The CDR3 coding sequence is TGTGCCTGGAGATCCCGAGGGAACACTGAAGCTTTCTTT. Its protein product is CAWRSRGNTEAFF.

This clone was observed at least ten times. The chain joins TRBV9 to TRBJ2-7; D is ambiguous. V lost 0 bases and J 6 bases, leaving 13 bases between the germline ends. CDR3 length: 14 amino acids. From germline, CDR1 is SGDLS and CDR2 YYNGEE. The CDR3 sequence: CASSVGDSLAEQYF. The CDR3 DNA follows: TGTGCCAGCAGCGTAGGCGACTCCCTCGCCGAGCAGTACTTC.

This clone showed up many times. This chain connects TRBV4-2 to TRBJ2-5, with 7 bases matching TRBD2. The CDR3 totals 17 residues. From germline, CDR1 is LGHNA and CDR2 YNFKEQ. V dropped 1 base and J dropped 3; count of bases not matched to a gene: 11. In DNA form, the CDR3 reads TGTGCCAGCAGCCAAGGCCCCCCGATGGGGGGGAAAGAGACCCAGTACTTC. Translation gives CASSQGPPMGGKETQYF.